One sample yielded the 26 T cell receptor beta chains listed below, sequenced in a study of beta chain features in type 1 diabetes. Antigens for these TCRs are unknown. Study conclusions and caveats: Researchers report that Type 1 diabetes patients had moderately but significantly shorter TCRB CDR3s across all four CD4+ subsets.

Expressed TCRB transcripts were sequenced after all isolated RNA was converted to cDNA. This table comes from immunoSEQ multiplex PCR, and its TCRdb copy is limited to in-frame clones, with some not included. The sample carries over 150,000 clones, less than 9.5% recorded once. Material for sequencing was central memory CD4+ T cells from blood. Receptor source: a woman aged 40 to 50 with type 1 diabetes.

V gene TRBV19 combines with J gene TRBJ1-1, with TRBD1 matching over 7 bases. Trimming at V came to 4 bases and at J to 0 bases, leaving 8 bases not matched to a gene. Germline loops: CDR1 LNHDA, CDR2 SQIVND (reference sequence). This CDR3 has 16 amino acids. This CDR3 is CASSRDSGAMNTEAFF. The CDR3 DNA is TGTGCCAGTAGTAGGGACAGTGGAGCCATGAACACTGAAGCTTTCTTT.

The CDR3 coding sequence is TGTGCCAGCTCACCACCGGGGGGAATCGACACAGATACGCAGTATTTT. This encodes CASSPPGGIDTDTQYF. The chain recombines TRBV18 with TRBJ2-3, with D maybe TRBD2 (6 bases). The V end was cut by 0 bases, the J end by 2 bases, with 12 bases between. Germline CDR1 KGHSH, CDR2 LQKENI. This CDR3 is 16 amino acids long.

The chain employs TRBV4-2 and TRBJ1-2; D ambiguous. The CDR3 covers 14 residues. Trimming stripped 0 bases from V and 0 bases from J, with 5 bases between. Germline CDR1 reads LGHNA; CDR2 reads YNFKEQ. CDR3 DNA: TGTGCCAGCAGCCAAGAGTCAACTAACTATGGCTACACCTTC. Translating it yields CASSQESTNYGYTF.

There are many counts of this clone. The chain combines TRBV7-9 with TRBJ2-3; 11 bases are shared with TRBD1. Germline V gene data show CDR1 as SEHNR and CDR2 as FQNEAQ (reference sequence). The CDR3 is made up of 16 amino acids. V was clipped by 2 bases and J by 3 bases; unmatched bases: 4. CDR3 nucleotides: TGTGCCAGCAGCTTACGGGACAGGGGGAATACAGATACGCAGTATTTT. Its translation is CASSLRDRGNTDTQYF.

This clone showed up many times. The J gene is TRBJ2-3, the V gene TRBV11-1; TRBD2 agrees at 10 bases. This CDR3 contains 14 residues. Germline V gene data show CDR1 as SGHAT and CDR2 as FQDESV (reference sequence). Losses at the gene ends were 5 bases for V and 3 bases for J; bases not matched to a gene: 2. The CDR3 loop reads CASSPSGGTDTQYF. CDR3 nucleotides: TGTGCCAGCAGCCCTAGCGGGGGAACAGATACGCAGTATTTT.

CDR3 DNA sequence: TGTGCCAGTAGTATAGAGGGCAGCGAGCAGTTCTTC. Residues: CASSIEGSEQFF. The chain couples TRBV19 to TRBJ2-1; D is unclear. Germline V CDR1 and CDR2: LNHDA, SQIVND (reference sequence). The CDR3 length is 12 residues. V lost 0 bases, J lost 10 bases, and 7 bases lay in between.

The chain joins TRBV27 to TRBJ2-7; 11 nucleotides line up with TRBD1. CDR3 length equals 15 residues. Germline-derived CDR1 and CDR2 are MNHEY and SMNVEV (reference sequence). J was trimmed by 6 bases and V by 6 bases; bases with no gene match: 10. As DNA, the CDR3 is TGTGCCAGCAGGTGGACAGGGGGCGCAAACCGCGAGCAGTACTTC. The encoded protein is CASRWTGGANREQYF.

The rearrangement joins TRBV18 to TRBJ2-4; 8 nucleotides align to TRBD1. V dropped 8 bases and J dropped 1; count of bases not matched to a gene: 13. The CDR3 consists of 17 residues. Per germline, CDR1 KGHSH and CDR2 LQKENI. The DNA of the CDR3 is TGTGCCAGCGGCCTATCTTCAGGGGGCTTTGCCAAAAACATTCAGTACTTC. Protein sequence: CASGLSSGGFAKNIQYF.

Many counts were recorded for this clone. The chain couples TRBV7-3 to TRBJ2-2; D might be TRBD2 (6 bases). Germline V gene lookup returns CDR1 SGHTA and CDR2 FQGTGA. The CDR3 is made up of 13 amino acids. V was shortened by 10 bases and J by 5 bases, with 14 bases between the two germline ends. The DNA of the CDR3 is TGTGCCACAGGGACTTCTAATACCGGGGAGCTGTTTTTT. This encodes CATGTSNTGELFF.

This chain joins TRBV4-1 and TRBJ1-1; D may be TRBD1 (5 bases). Germline V CDR1 and CDR2: MGHRA, YSYEKL. V dropped 4 bases and J dropped 0 bases, with 12 bases sitting between them. The CDR3 consists of 15 residues. The CDR3 region has the DNA TGCGCCAGCAGCCGGACCCAGGGTTTGAACACTGAAGCTTTCTTT. This translates into CASSRTQGLNTEAFF.

The V call is TRBV7-9, the J call TRBJ1-1, with 8 bases that match TRBD1. CDR3 length: 14 amino acids. Germline V gives CDR1 SEHNR, CDR2 FQNEAQ (reference sequence). V shed 5 bases, J shed 11 bases, and the junction held 13 bases outside the gene matches. CDR3 sequence (DNA): TGTGCCAGCAGCCAAGATTATTTACAGGGGGATGCTTTCTTT. It is translated as CASSQDYLQGDAFF.

J is TRBJ1-2 and V is TRBV5-1; maybe TRBD1 (6 bases). The CDR3 length is 16 residues. The V end lost 0 bases, the J end lost 1 base, and 13 bases lay between the germline ends. Germline CDR1 SGHRS, CDR2 YFSETQ. The CDR3 loop reads CASSLVSGANNYGYTF. CDR3 sequence (DNA): TGCGCCAGCAGCTTGGTTTCAGGGGCGAATAACTATGGCTACACCTTC. The full variable domain, completed using reference TRBV5-1 and TRBJ1-2, is KAGVTQTPRYLIKTRGQQVTLSCSPISGHRSVSWYQQTPGQGLQFLFEYFSETQRNKGNFPGRFSGRQFSNSRSEMNVSTLELGDSALYLCASSLVSGANNYGYTFGSGTRLTVV.

The sample holds a few counts of this clone. The rearrangement uses TRBV29-1 and TRBJ2-6, with 7 bases aligning to TRBD1. Trimming at V came to 4 bases and at J to 2 bases, leaving 5 bases not matched to a gene. Germline V gene lookup returns CDR1 SQVTM and CDR2 ANQGSEA. The CDR3 spans 15 residues. The CDR3 reads CSVGDREAGANVLTF. DNA for the CDR3: TGCAGCGTTGGAGACAGGGAAGCTGGGGCCAACGTCCTGACTTTC.

The chain carries TRBV5-1 and TRBJ1-3; unclear D gene. Germline lookup yields CDR1 SGHRS and CDR2 YFSETQ. V dropped 4 bases and J dropped 0 bases, with 8 bases sitting between them. The CDR3 has 14 residues. CDR3 sequence: CASSAGDSGNTIYF. CDR3 nucleotides: TGCGCCAGCAGCGCCGGGGACTCTGGAAACACCATATATTTT.

The table lists this clone with a few counts. The chain employs TRBV7-2 and TRBJ2-1; D might be TRBD2 (6 bases). V was trimmed by 4 bases and J by 6 bases, leaving 16 bases between them. Germline loops: CDR1 SGHTA, CDR2 FQGNSA. This CDR3 has 15 residues. The CDR3 protein is CASSSRRAGFNEQFF. Written as DNA, the CDR3 is TGTGCCAGCAGCTCAAGGAGGGCAGGGTTCAATGAGCAGTTCTTC.

V usage is TRBV5-1 and J usage is TRBJ2-1, with TRBD2 matching over 11 bases. The V segment lost 0 bases and the J segment 0 bases; nucleotides outside the gene matches: 8. This CDR3 contains 19 residues. Germline V gene lookup returns CDR1 SGHRS and CDR2 YFSETQ. The CDR3 DNA follows: TGCGCCAGCAGCTTGGCCTTGCTAGCGGGAGGAATCTCCTACAATGAGCAGTTCTTC. As protein: CASSLALLAGGISYNEQFF.

The V call is TRBV4-3, the J call TRBJ2-2, with unresolved D. Germline V gene lookup returns CDR1 LGHNA and CDR2 YSLEER. The CDR3 sequence is 14 residues long. Trimming pared 0 bases from V and 6 bases from J, leaving 8 bases between. In nucleotides, the CDR3 is TGCGCCAGCAGCCAAGATCGGAGCGCCGGGGAGCTGTTTTTT. This gives the protein CASSQDRSAGELFF.

This clone was seen a few times. DNA of the CDR3: TGCAGCGCAACAGACAGGGCCTCTGGAAACACCATATATTTT. Protein product: CSATDRASGNTIYF. The chain joins TRBV29-1 to TRBJ1-3, with 7 bases matching TRBD1. The germline gives CDR1 SQVTM, CDR2 ANQGSEA. Trimming took 7 bases from V and 0 from J; bases not matched to a gene: 6. The CDR3 extends over 14 amino acids.

The chain couples TRBV30 to TRBJ1-2; D is uncertain. Germline CDR1 is GTSNPN and CDR2 is SVGIG (reference sequence). This CDR3 is built from 12 residues. Deletions cut 8 bases from V and 4 bases from J, with 14 bases between. CDR3 protein: CAGRTASYGYTF. The DNA for the CDR3 is TGTGCCGGCCGGACTGCCTCCTATGGCTACACCTTC.

CDR3 protein: CASSFLAGSNEQYF. The CDR3, as DNA: TGCGCCAGCAGCTTTCTAGCGGGCAGCAACGAGCAGTACTTC. The chain is built from TRBV5-1 and TRBJ2-7, with TRBD2 matching over 8 bases. This CDR3 comprises 14 residues. The J segment lost 5 bases and the V segment lost 2 bases, leaving 6 bases of the junction unmatched. Germline V gene lookup returns CDR1 SGHRS and CDR2 YFSETQ. Complete variable domain (other parts from reference TRBV5-1 and TRBJ2-7): KAGVTQTPRYLIKTRGQQVTLSCSPISGHRSVSWYQQTPGQGLQFLFEYFSETQRNKGNFPGRFSGRQFSNSRSEMNVSTLELGDSALYLCASSFLAGSNEQYFGPGTRLTVT.

The chain has TRBV7-9 and TRBJ2-3; 8 bases line up with TRBD2. The CDR3 contains 15 residues. The germline V gene encodes CDR1 SEHNR and CDR2 FQNEAQ (reference sequence). V lost 2 bases, J lost 1 base, and 2 bases stayed unmatched. In DNA, the CDR3 is TGTGCCAGCAGCTTAAGTAGCGGGGGCACAGATACGCAGTATTTT. It codes for CASSLSSGGTDTQYF.

This clone appeared a single time. This rearrangement joins TRBV28 to TRBJ1-1; 7 bases agree with TRBD1. CDR1 and CDR2 (germline): MDHEN, SYDVKM. With V trimmed by 4 bases and J by 0 bases, 5 bases remained unmatched. CDR3 length equals 15 residues. The CDR3 sequence is CASSSTGQVNTEAFF. Here the CDR3 DNA reads TGTGCCAGCAGTTCAACCGGACAGGTGAACACTGAAGCTTTCTTT.

The chain is built from TRBV11-2 and TRBJ1-1, with D unresolved. CDR1 and CDR2 from the germline V gene are SGHAT and FQNNGV. Trimming left V 7 bases short and J 4 bases short, with 13 bases between. CDR3 length equals 13 residues. This chain's CDR3 is CASTGEGGTEAFF. The CDR3 nucleotides read TGTGCCAGCACCGGGGAGGGAGGCACTGAAGCTTTCTTT.

This clone is a singleton in its sample. V gene TRBV28 combines with J gene TRBJ2-3; 13 bases are a match to TRBD2. The CDR3 contains 14 residues. V lost 5 bases, J lost 9 bases, and 5 bases stayed unmatched. In germline, CDR1 is MDHEN, CDR2 SYDVKM. CDR3: CASSPTSGRVTQYF. CDR3 DNA: TGTGCCAGCAGTCCTACTAGCGGGAGGGTCACGCAGTATTTT. Combining the CDR3 with reference TRBV28 and TRBJ2-3 gives the whole variable domain DVKVTQSSRYLVKRTGEKVFLECVQDMDHENMFWYRQDPGLGLRLIYFSYDVKMKEKGDIPEGYSVSREKKERFSLILESASTNQTSMYLCASSPTSGRVTQYFGPGTRLTVL.

The chain has TRBV30 and TRBJ2-1; TRBD2 matches at 14 bases. The junction had 17 bases not matched to a gene; V was cut back by 3 bases and J by 7 bases. The CDR3 is made up of 19 amino acids. The germline gives CDR1 GTSNPN, CDR2 SVGIG (reference sequence). The CDR3 coding sequence is TGTGCCTGGAGGGCCCGACTAGCGGGAGGGCCGGGCCCTAATAATGAGCAGTTCTTC. Protein: CAWRARLAGGPGPNNEQFF.

Only a few counts were recorded for this clone. This chain joins TRBV7-9 and TRBJ1-1; D gene unclear. The germline V and J ends were trimmed by 3 bases and 0 bases, with 2 bases remaining between them. The CDR3 consists of 12 residues. The V gene's germline CDR1 is SEHNR and CDR2 FQNEAQ (reference sequence). CDR3 DNA: TGTGCCAGCAGCTTTATGAACACTGAAGCTTTCTTT. Its translation: CASSFMNTEAFF.